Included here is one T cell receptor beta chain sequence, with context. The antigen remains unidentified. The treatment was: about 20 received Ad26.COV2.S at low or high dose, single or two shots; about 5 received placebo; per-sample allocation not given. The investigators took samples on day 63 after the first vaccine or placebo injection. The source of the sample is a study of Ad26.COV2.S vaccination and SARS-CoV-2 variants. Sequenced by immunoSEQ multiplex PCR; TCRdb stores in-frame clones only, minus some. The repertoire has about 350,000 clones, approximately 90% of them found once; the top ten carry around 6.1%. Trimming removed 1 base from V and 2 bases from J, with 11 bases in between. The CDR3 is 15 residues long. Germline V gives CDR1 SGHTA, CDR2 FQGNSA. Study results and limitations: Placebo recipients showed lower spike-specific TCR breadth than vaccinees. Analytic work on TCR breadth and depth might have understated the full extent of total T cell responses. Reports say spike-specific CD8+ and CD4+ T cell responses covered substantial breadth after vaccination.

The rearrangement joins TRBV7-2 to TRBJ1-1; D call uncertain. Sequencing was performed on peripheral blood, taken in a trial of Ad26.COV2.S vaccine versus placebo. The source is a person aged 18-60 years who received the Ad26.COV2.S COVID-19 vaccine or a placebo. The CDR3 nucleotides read TGTGCCAGCAGCTTAGATCTGGGGTCAAACACTGAAGCTTTCTTT. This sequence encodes CASSLDLGSNTEAFF.